This is a list of T cell receptor beta chains from one sample in a study of blood T cell repertoires in COVID-19. TCRdb's table, derived via immunoSEQ multiplex PCR, lists solely in-frame clones and lacks some. The sample yields 270,000 or so clones, 65% to 85% seen once. Sequenced input: PBMCs or T cells enriched from blood (not recorded which). The receptor set was obtained from a man in his forties or fifties who had recovered from COVID-19. CDR3s leave out the opening cysteine and the closing phenylalanine or tryptophan. Each record gives: V gene, J gene, CDR3 protein.

>TRBV6-5|TRBJ2-7
ASSSGQGYEQY
>TRBV2|TRBJ2-7
ASSDPGLAPSYEQY
>TRBV19|TRBJ2-7
ASSTDRYEQY
>TRBV3-1/TRBV3-2|TRBJ2-3
ASSRTSGGPSPNTQY
>TRBV19|TRBJ2-3
ATGGVAADTQY
>TRBV3-1/TRBV3-2|TRBJ1-4
ASSQGWASAGKLF
>TRBV7-9|TRBJ2-6
ASSLPSGFGANVLT
>TRBV19|TRBJ2-2
ASSISWEGPSGELF
>TRBV10-3|TRBJ1-1
ATLQGVGAEAF
>TRBV24-1|TRBJ2-3
ATSDRQGMVTDTQY
>TRBV10-1|TRBJ2-3
ASSESLAATDTQY
>TRBV7-8|TRBJ2-3
ASSLSTGVLADTQY
>TRBV29-1|TRBJ1-2
SAARTGESGGYT
>TRBV24-1|TRBJ2-3
ATSGQDTDTQY
>TRBV9|TRBJ2-3
ASSPYGGPSTDTQY
>TRBV11-3|TRBJ2-2
ASSEEAGEVTGELF
>TRBV11-1|TRBJ2-7
ASSSWGDEQY
>TRBV6-5|TRBJ1-3
ASSRTEGNTIY
>TRBV5-6|TRBJ2-7
ASSLFGREGEQY
>TRBV5-6|TRBJ1-1
ASSPSGGMNTEAF
>TRBV24-1|TRBJ1-1
ATSDRDRAEAF
>TRBV7-8|TRBJ2-4
ASSFGGGDGNIQY
>TRBV11-2|TRBJ2-3
ASSLAAGPTDTQY
>TRBV4-3|TRBJ2-7
ASSLWATGGIYEQY
>TRBV18|TRBJ1-1
ASSLGPGGMNTEAF
>TRBV7-3|TRBJ2-1
ASSLGTGGNEQF
>TRBV15|TRBJ1-5
ATAGFAGHQPQH
>TRBV12-5|TRBJ2-7
ASGLGRAVTYEQY
>TRBV21-1|TRBJ1-6
ASTLFPGSSQGALDSPLH
>TRBV4-2|TRBJ1-6
ASSQDQFDSPLH
>TRBV9|TRBJ2-5
ASSRGGGRETQY
>TRBV28|TRBJ1-5
ASSSRQSTKPQH
>TRBV19|TRBJ2-7
ASSIGGRTYEQY
>TRBV27|TRBJ1-1
ASSLPGHMNTEAF
>TRBV29-1|TRBJ2-1
SVDGPAGGPGNEQF
>TRBV30|TRBJ2-5
AWSVGGPRETQY
>TRBV2|TRBJ1-6
ASTGTGESPLH
>TRBV5-1|TRBJ2-3
ASSLGLIGGGAADTQY